These T cell receptor beta chains were read from a single sample in a study of shared clonotypes between healthy human individuals. Sequencing was performed with immunoSEQ multiplex PCR; in TCRdb, only in-frame clones are kept and a portion is missing. The data hold approximately 500,000 clones, with almost 97% observed a single time. The specimen was naive CD4+ T cells sorted from blood. Receptors originate from a woman aged 25 to 45 in good health. CDR3s include the opening cysteine and the closing phenylalanine or tryptophan. Fields, in order: clone size, J gene, V gene, D gene, CDR3 protein, CDR3 DNA. A D gene is named only where the DNA matches it firmly. Not every row has a clone size; where given, it reads once, few, many or a size class.

. | TRBJ1-4 | TRBV30 | . | CAWRGYRAGEKLFF | TGTGCCTGGAGAGGTTACAGGGCAGGGGAAAAACTGTTTTTT
. | TRBJ1-1 | TRBV6-5 | . | CASKAWNTEAFF | TGTGCCAGCAAGGCTTGGAACACTGAAGCTTTCTTT
. | TRBJ1-3 | TRBV18 | . | CASSKQDSGNTIYF | TGTGCCAGCTCCAAACAGGACTCTGGAAACACCATATATTTT
. | TRBJ2-1 | TRBV5-1 | . | CASGSHGSSYNEQFF | TGCGCCAGCGGCTCCCACGGGAGCTCCTACAATGAGCAGTTCTTC
. | TRBJ1-6 | TRBV28 | . | CAAGTASGSPLHF | TGTGCCGCGGGCACGGCCTCGGGATCACCCCTCCACTTT
. | TRBJ2-5 | TRBV5-1 | . | CASSPGQTFQETQYF | TGCGCCAGCAGCCCGGGACAAACATTCCAAGAGACCCAGTACTTC
once | TRBJ2-7 | TRBV18 | TRBD2 | CASSPNRGERGYEQYF | TGTGCCAGCTCCCCAAATCGCGGGGAGCGGGGATACGAGCAGTACTTC
once | TRBJ1-4 | TRBV30 | TRBD1 | CAWSLVQGEEKLFF | TGTGCCTGGAGTTTAGTACAGGGGGAAGAAAAACTGTTTTTT
few | TRBJ2-7 | TRBV5-1 | TRBD2 | CASSLGVAGDEQYF | TGCGCCAGCAGCTTGGGTGTAGCGGGAGACGAGCAGTACTTC
once | TRBJ2-1 | TRBV4-2 | . | CASSPLASSSYNEQFF | TGTGCCAGCAGCCCCCTTGCCTCAAGCTCCTACAATGAGCAGTTCTTC
. | TRBJ2-1 | TRBV5-1 | TRBD1 | CASRRAPGTGSNEQFF | TGCGCCAGCAGACGGGCCCCCGGGACAGGGAGCAATGAGCAGTTCTTC
once | TRBJ1-1 | TRBV6-6 | . | CASSPSNKHMNTEAFF | TGTGCCAGCAGTCCCTCAAATAAGCACATGAACACTGAAGCTTTCTTT
. | TRBJ2-7 | TRBV6-1 | TRBD2 | CASSTSGILYEQYF | TGTGCCAGCAGCACAAGCGGGATCCTCTACGAGCAGTACTTC
once | TRBJ2-1 | TRBV18 | TRBD2 | CASSPPEREGYNEQFF | TGTGCCAGCTCACCACCGGAGCGGGAGGGTTACAATGAGCAGTTCTTC
. | TRBJ2-1 | TRBV11-2 | . | CASSLDLADGEQFF | TGTGCCAGCAGCTTAGACTTAGCGGACGGTGAGCAGTTCTTC
once | TRBJ2-2 | TRBV4-2 | TRBD2 | CASSQDWALGLAGGTGELFF | TGTGCCAGCAGCCAAGATTGGGCTCTGGGGCTAGCGGGTGGAACCGGGGAGCTGTTTTTT
. | TRBJ1-2 | TRBV19 | . | CASSTNNMRGYTF | TGTGCCAGTAGTACGAATAACATGCGGGGCTACACCTTC
. | TRBJ2-3 | TRBV28 | TRBD2 | CASSRLAGADTQYF | TGTGCCAGCAGTCGACTAGCGGGAGCAGATACGCAGTATTTT
. | TRBJ2-7 | TRBV18 | TRBD2 | CASSPPGLAGAPGVQQYF | TGTGCCAGCTCACCACCGGGACTAGCGGGAGCCCCTGGGGTGCAGCAGTACTTC
. | TRBJ2-7 | TRBV4-1 | . | CASSQQVPEEQYF | TGCGCCAGCAGCCAACAAGTCCCGGAGGAGCAGTACTTC
. | TRBJ1-3 | TRBV30 | . | CAWDNRFSGNTIYF | TGTGCCTGGGATAACAGGTTCTCTGGAAACACCATATATTTT
. | TRBJ2-7 | TRBV4-1 | TRBD2 | CASSHRPREGSYEQYF | TGCGCCAGCAGCCATAGGCCAAGGGAGGGGTCCTACGAGCAGTACTTC
. | TRBJ1-1 | TRBV27 | TRBD1 | CASRPLAGGVTEAFF | TGTGCCAGCAGACCCCTAGCAGGGGGAGTCACTGAAGCTTTCTTT
. | TRBJ2-1 | TRBV5-1 | TRBD1 | CASSQDRGHEQFF | TGCGCCAGCAGCCAGGACAGGGGGCATGAGCAGTTCTTC
. | TRBJ2-5 | TRBV7-9 | TRBD2 | CASSSLVAGGQQYF | TGTGCCAGCAGCTCCCTGGTGGCGGGAGGCCAGCAGTACTTC
. | TRBJ2-3 | TRBV9 | . | CASSVGSTDTQYF | TGTGCCAGCAGCGTAGGTAGCACAGATACGCAGTATTTT
. | TRBJ2-5 | TRBV11-1 | . | CASSSRAEETQYF | TGTGCCAGCAGCTCACGGGCTGAAGAGACCCAGTACTTC
. | TRBJ1-6 | TRBV11-3 | . | CASSSDRNSPLHF | TGTGCCAGCAGCTCTGATCGCAATTCACCCCTCCACTTT
. | TRBJ2-5 | TRBV11-2 | . | CASSRTSGGGVETQYF | TGTGCCAGCAGCCGAACGTCCGGCGGCGGCGTGGAGACCCAGTACTTC
. | TRBJ2-1 | TRBV28 | . | CASRSGLALNNEQFF | TGTGCCAGCAGATCGGGGCTAGCCCTAAACAATGAGCAGTTCTTC
. | TRBJ1-1 | TRBV28 | TRBD1 | CASSSPYPTQGAGTEAFF | TGTGCCAGCAGTTCCCCATACCCGACGCAGGGGGCCGGCACTGAAGCTTTCTTT
. | TRBJ2-1 | TRBV5-1 | TRBD2 | CASSLWTSGPNEQFF | TGCGCCAGCAGCCTTTGGACTAGCGGCCCGAATGAGCAGTTCTTC
. | TRBJ2-7 | TRBV27 | . | CASSTGPTYEQYF | TGTGCCAGCAGTACAGGGCCTACCTACGAGCAGTACTTC
. | TRBJ2-7 | TRBV10-2 | . | CASSDSEQYF | TGCGCCAGCAGTGATTCCGAGCAGTACTTC
. | TRBJ2-7 | TRBV19 | TRBD2 | CASSILAGVGYEQYF | TGTGCCAGTAGTATCCTAGCGGGAGTGGGGTACGAGCAGTACTTC
. | TRBJ2-7 | TRBV28 | TRBD1 | CASRLGTGISEQYF | TGTGCCAGCAGACTAGGGACAGGGATTTCCGAGCAGTACTTC
. | TRBJ2-5 | TRBV27 | . | CASSPYRAETQYF | TGTGCCAGCAGTCCCTACAGGGCCGAGACCCAGTACTTC
. | TRBJ1-2 | TRBV28 | TRBD1 | CASSPPGTVNYGYTF | TGTGCCAGCAGTCCCCCCGGGACAGTTAACTATGGCTACACCTTC
. | TRBJ1-5 | TRBV11-3 | TRBD1 | CASSKQGANNQPQHF | TGTGCCAGCAGCAAACAGGGGGCTAACAATCAGCCCCAGCATTTT
. | TRBJ2-7 | TRBV28 | . | CASSLGGTYEQYF | TGTGCCAGCAGTTTGGGAGGAACCTACGAGCAGTACTTC
. | TRBJ1-5 | TRBV7-8 | . | CASSMTVNQPQHF | TGTGCCAGCAGCATGACAGTAAATCAGCCCCAGCATTTT
. | TRBJ2-2 | TRBV9 | . | CASSPGPGDLNTGELFF | TGTGCCAGCAGCCCGGGTCCGGGGGACTTGAACACCGGGGAGCTGTTTTTT
. | TRBJ1-4 | TRBV19 | . | CASNRADNGKLFF | TGTGCCAGTAATCGGGCCGACAATGGGAAACTGTTTTTT
few | TRBJ1-4 | TRBV7-9 | . | CASKGGGHWEKLFF | TGTGCCAGCAAAGGCGGGGGACATTGGGAAAAACTGTTTTTT
. | TRBJ2-7 | TRBV18 | TRBD1 | CASSPGTGGGEQYF | TGTGCCAGCTCTCCTGGGACAGGGGGCGGCGAGCAGTACTTC
. | TRBJ2-7 | TRBV5-1 | . | CASSPMPGSGTYEQYF | TGCGCCAGCAGCCCAATGCCCGGCAGCGGAACCTACGAGCAGTACTTC
. | TRBJ2-1 | TRBV20-1 | . | CSARGQGFGFF | TGCAGTGCTAGGGGCCAGGGGTTCGGGTTCTTC
. | TRBJ1-4 | TRBV28 | . | CASSLIGNGGEKLFF | TGTGCCAGCAGTTTGATAGGGAACGGTGGGGAAAAACTGTTTTTT
. | TRBJ2-7 | TRBV28 | TRBD2 | CASGLGLAGGLYEQYF | TGTGCCAGTGGCTTAGGGCTAGCGGGAGGCTTGTACGAGCAGTACTTC
. | TRBJ2-1 | TRBV7-3 | . | CASSPMPAYNEQFF | TGTGCCAGCAGCCCCATGCCCGCGTACAATGAGCAGTTCTTC
. | TRBJ1-1 | TRBV11-3 | . | CASSLERNTEAFF | TGTGCCAGCAGCTTAGAGAGGAACACTGAAGCTTTCTTT